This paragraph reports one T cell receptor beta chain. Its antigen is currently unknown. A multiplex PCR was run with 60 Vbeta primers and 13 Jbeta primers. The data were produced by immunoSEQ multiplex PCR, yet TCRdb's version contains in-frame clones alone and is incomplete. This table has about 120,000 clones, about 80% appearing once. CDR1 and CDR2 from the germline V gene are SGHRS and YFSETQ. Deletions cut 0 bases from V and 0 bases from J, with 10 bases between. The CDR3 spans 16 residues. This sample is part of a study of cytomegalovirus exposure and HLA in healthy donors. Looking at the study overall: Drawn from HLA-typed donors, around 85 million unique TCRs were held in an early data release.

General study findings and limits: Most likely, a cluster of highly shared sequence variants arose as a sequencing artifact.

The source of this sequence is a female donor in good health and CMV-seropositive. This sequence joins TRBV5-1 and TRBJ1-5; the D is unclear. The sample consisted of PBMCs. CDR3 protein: CASSLDPTGSNQPQHF. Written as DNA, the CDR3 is TGCGCCAGCAGCTTGGACCCCACGGGTAGCAATCAGCCCCAGCATTTT. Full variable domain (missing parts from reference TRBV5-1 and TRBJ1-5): KAGVTQTPRYLIKTRGQQVTLSCSPISGHRSVSWYQQTPGQGLQFLFEYFSETQRNKGNFPGRFSGRQFSNSRSEMNVSTLELGDSALYLCASSLDPTGSNQPQHFGDGTRLSIL.